Described below is a single T cell receptor (beta chain) sequence and its context. This CDR3 comprises 18 residues. The V end lost 3 bases, the J end lost 1 base, and 21 bases lay between the germline ends. Germline lookup yields CDR1 MDHEN and CDR2 SYDVKM. The data were taken from a study of cytomegalovirus exposure and HLA in healthy donors. Amplification used 60 Vbeta primers and 13 Jbeta primers. The data were produced by immunoSEQ multiplex PCR, yet TCRdb's version contains in-frame clones alone and is incomplete. Of 200,000 to 300,000 clones in the sample, roughly 80% were seen once. This TCR was sampled from a woman aged 40-49 years in good health and CMV-seropositive. This chain links TRBV28 with TRBJ2-5; perhaps TRBD1 as D (6 bases). What was sequenced was PBMCs. CDR3 loop: CASSLFFGDTYLQETQYF. In DNA form, the CDR3 reads TGTGCCAGCAGTTTGTTCTTCGGGGACACCTATCTCCAAGAGACCCAGTACTTC.